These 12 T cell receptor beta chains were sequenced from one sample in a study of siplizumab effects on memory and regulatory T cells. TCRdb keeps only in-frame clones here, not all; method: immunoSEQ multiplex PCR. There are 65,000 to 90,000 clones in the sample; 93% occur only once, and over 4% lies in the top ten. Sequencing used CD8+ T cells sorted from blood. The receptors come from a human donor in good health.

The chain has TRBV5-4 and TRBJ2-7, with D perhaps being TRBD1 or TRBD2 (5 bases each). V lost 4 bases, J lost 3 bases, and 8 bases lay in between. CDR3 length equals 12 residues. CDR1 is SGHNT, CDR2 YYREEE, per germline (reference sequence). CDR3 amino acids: CASSVGVYEQYF. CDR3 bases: TGTGCCAGCAGCGTGGGGGTCTACGAGCAGTACTTC.

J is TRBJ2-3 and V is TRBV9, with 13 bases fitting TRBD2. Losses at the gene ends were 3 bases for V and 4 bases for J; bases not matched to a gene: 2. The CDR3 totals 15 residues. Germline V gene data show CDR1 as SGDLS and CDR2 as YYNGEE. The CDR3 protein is CASSEGTSGADTQYF. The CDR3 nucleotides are TGTGCCAGCAGCGAGGGGACTAGCGGGGCAGATACGCAGTATTTT.

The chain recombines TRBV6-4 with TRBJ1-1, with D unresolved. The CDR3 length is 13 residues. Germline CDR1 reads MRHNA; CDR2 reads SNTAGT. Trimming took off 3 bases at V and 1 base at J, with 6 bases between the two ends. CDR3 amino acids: CASSERENTEAFF. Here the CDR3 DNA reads TGTGCCAGCAGTGAGAGAGAGAACACTGAAGCTTTCTTT.

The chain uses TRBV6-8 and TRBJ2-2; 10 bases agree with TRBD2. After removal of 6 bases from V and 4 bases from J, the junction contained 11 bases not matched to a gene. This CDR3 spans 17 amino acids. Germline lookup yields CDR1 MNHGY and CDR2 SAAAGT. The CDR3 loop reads CASSLTSSGGGTGELFF. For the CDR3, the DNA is TGTGCCAGCAGCCTTACCTCTAGCGGGGGAGGCACCGGGGAGCTGTTTTTT.

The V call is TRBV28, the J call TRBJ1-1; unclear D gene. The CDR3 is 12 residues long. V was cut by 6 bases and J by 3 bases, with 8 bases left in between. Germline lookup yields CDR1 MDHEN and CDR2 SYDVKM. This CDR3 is CASSLVDTEAFF. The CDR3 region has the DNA TGTGCCAGCAGCCTAGTCGACACTGAAGCTTTCTTT.

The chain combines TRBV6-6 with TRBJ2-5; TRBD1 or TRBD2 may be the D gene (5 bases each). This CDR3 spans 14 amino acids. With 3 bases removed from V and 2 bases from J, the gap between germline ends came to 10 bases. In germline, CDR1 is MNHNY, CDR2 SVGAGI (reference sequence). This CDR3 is CASSYQGGQETQYF. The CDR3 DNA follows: TGTGCCAGCAGTTATCAGGGCGGGCAAGAGACCCAGTACTTC.

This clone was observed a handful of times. CDR3 region: CASSQRGVAEAFF. The CDR3 DNA is TGTGCCAGCAGTCAACGGGGGGTTGCTGAAGCTTTCTTT. The rearrangement uses TRBV27 and TRBJ1-1, with a tentative D call TRBD1 (5 bases). Per the germline V gene, CDR1 is MNHEY and CDR2 is SMNVEV (reference sequence). The CDR3 loop spans 13 amino acids. V was shortened by 5 bases and J by 6 bases, with 13 bases between the two germline ends.

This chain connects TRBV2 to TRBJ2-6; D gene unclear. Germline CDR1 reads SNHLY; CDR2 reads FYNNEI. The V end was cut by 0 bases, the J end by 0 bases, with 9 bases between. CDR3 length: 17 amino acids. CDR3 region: CASSEAWHHSGANVLTF. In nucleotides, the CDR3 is TGTGCCAGCAGTGAAGCGTGGCACCACTCTGGGGCCAACGTCCTGACTTTC.

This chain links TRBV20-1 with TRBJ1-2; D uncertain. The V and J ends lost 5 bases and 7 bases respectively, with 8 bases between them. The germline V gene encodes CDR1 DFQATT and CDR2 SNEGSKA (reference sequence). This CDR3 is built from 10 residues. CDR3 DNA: TGCAGTGCTCCCTATATTGGCTACACCTTC. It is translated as CSAPYIGYTF.

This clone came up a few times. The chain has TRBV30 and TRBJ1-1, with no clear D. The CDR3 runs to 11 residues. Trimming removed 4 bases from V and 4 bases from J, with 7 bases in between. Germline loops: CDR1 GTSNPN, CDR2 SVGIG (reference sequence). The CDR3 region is CAWIGFTEAFF. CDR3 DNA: TGTGCCTGGATAGGGTTCACTGAAGCTTTCTTT. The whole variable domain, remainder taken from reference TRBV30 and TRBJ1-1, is SQTIHQWPATLVQPVGSPLSLECTVEGTSNPNLYWYRQAAGRGLQLLFYSVGIGQISSEVPQNLSASRPQDRQFILSSKKLLLSDSGFYLCAWIGFTEAFFGQGTRLTVV.

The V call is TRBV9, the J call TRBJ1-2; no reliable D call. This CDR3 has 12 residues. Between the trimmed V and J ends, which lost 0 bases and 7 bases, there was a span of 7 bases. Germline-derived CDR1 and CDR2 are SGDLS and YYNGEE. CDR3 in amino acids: CASSVGGSGYTF. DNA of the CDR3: TGTGCCAGCAGCGTAGGGGGAAGTGGCTACACCTTC.

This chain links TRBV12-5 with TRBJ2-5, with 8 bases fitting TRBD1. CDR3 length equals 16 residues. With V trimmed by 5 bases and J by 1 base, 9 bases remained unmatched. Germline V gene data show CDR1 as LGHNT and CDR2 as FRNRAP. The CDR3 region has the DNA TGTGCTAGTGGTGAAGACAGGGGCGCCTTCCAAGAGACCCAGTACTTC. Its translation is CASGEDRGAFQETQYF.